This T cell receptor beta chain was captured by sequencing in a study of glioma-infiltrating T cells. Study outcomes and limitations: Above-expected tissue-blood divergence occurred in all gliomas, most in low-grade ones.

The germline CDR1 and CDR2 sequences are MGHRA and YSYEKL. V was shortened by 3 bases and J by 3 bases, with 18 bases between the two germline ends. The CDR3 consists of 17 residues. This clonotype was counted a few times. Its antigen remains unidentified. Amplification of TCR alpha and beta CDR3 regions from RNA used iRepertoire nested multiplex PCR. Input was 100-400 ng of tissue mRNA or PBMC total RNA. TCRdb reanalysed the multiplex PCR reads using MiXCR and keeps one entry per CDR3 protein. The table lists roughly 350,000 distinct CDR3 sequences, about 40% of them singletons. Sequencing input: glioma tissue, nonneoplastic brain tissue, or PBMCs (not recorded which). J is TRBJ2-1 and V is TRBV4-1, with a possible D match to TRBD2 (6 bases). The TCR comes from a human donor with low-grade glioma or glioblastoma, undergoing nonglioma brain surgery, or in good health (not recorded which). CDR3 nucleotides: TGCGCCAGCAGCCAGGGATCCGGGACTCTGGGCTACAATGAGCAGTTCTTC. The encoded protein is CASSQGSGTLGYNEQFF.